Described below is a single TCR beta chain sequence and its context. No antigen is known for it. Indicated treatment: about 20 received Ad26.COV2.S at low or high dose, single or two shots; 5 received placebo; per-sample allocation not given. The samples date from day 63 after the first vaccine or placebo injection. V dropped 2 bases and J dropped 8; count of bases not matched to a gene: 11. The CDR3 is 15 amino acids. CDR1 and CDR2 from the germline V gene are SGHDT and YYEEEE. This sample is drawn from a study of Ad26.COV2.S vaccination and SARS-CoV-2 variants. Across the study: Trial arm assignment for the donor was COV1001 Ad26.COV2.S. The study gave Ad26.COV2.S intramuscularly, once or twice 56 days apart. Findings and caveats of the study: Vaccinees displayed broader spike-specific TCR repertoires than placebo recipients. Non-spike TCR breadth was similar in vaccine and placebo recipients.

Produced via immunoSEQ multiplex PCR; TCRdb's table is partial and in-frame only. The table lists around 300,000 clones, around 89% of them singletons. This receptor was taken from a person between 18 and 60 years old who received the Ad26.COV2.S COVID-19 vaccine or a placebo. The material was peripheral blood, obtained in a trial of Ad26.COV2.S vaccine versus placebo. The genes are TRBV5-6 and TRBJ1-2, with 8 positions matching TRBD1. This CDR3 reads CASSFGTGYGLGYTF. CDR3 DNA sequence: TGTGCCAGCAGCTTTGGGACAGGCTATGGCCTGGGCTACACCTTC.